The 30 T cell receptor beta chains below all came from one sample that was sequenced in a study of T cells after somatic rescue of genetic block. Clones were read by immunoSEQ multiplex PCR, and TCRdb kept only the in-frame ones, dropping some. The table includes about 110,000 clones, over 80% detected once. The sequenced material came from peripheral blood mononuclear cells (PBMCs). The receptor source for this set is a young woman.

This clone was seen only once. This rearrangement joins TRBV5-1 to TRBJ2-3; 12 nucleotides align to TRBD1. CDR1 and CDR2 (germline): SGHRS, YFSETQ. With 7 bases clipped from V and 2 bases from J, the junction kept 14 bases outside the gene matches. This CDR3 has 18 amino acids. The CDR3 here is CASSLAGTGGLYTDTQYF. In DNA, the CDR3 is TGCGCCAGCTCCCTCGCCGGGACAGGGGGCCTATACACAGATACGCAGTATTTT.

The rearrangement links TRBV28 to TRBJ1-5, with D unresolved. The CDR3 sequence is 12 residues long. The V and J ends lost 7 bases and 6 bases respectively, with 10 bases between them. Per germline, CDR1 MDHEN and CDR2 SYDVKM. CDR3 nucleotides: TGTGCCAGCAAAACCCCAGGTCAGCCCCAGCATTTT. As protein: CASKTPGQPQHF.

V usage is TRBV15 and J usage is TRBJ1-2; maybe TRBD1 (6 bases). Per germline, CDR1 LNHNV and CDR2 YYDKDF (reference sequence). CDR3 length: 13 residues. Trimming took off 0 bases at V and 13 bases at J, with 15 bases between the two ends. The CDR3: CATSREKDSPVTF. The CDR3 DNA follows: TGTGCCACCAGCAGAGAGAAGGACAGCCCCGTCACCTTC. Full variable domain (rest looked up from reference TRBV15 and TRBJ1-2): DAMVIQNPRYQVTQFGKPVTLSCSQTLNHNVMYWYQQKSSQAPKLLFHYYDKDFNNEADTPDNFQSRRPNTSFCFLDIRSPGLGDTAMYLCATSREKDSPVTFGSGTRLTVV.

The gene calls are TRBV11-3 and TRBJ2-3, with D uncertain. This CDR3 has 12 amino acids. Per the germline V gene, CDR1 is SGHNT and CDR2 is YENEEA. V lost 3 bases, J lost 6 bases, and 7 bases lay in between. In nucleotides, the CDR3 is TGTGCCAGCAGCTTCTCTACGGATACGCAGTATTTT. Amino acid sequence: CASSFSTDTQYF.

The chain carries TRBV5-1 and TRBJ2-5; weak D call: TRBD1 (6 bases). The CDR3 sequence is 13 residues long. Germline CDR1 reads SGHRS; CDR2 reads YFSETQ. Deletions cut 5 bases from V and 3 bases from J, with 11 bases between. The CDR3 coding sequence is TGCGCCAGCAGTTTCCCAGGGGAAGAGACCCAGTACTTC. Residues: CASSFPGEETQYF.

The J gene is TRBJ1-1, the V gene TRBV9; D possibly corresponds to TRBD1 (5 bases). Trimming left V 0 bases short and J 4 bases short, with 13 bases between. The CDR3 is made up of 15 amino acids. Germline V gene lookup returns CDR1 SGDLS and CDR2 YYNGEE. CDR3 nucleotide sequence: TGTGCCAGCAGCGTAGGGGGACGAGGAGGCACTGAAGCTTTCTTT. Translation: CASSVGGRGGTEAFF.

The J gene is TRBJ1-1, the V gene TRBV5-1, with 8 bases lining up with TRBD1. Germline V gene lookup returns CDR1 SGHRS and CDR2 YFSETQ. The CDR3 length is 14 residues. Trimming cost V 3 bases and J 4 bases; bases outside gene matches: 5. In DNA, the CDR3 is TGCGCCAGCAGCTCCGACAGGGGCGGCACTGAAGCTTTCTTT. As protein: CASSSDRGGTEAFF.

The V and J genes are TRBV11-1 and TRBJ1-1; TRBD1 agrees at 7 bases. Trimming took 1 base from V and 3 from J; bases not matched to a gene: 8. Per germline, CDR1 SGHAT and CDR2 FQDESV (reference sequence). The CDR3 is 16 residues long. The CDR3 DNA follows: TGTGCCAGCAGCTTAGGAGGGGGCGCGTTGGACACTGAAGCTTTCTTT. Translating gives CASSLGGGALDTEAFF. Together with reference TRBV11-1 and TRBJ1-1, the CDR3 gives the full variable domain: EAEVAQSPRYKITEKSQAVAFWCDPISGHATLYWYRQILGQGPELLVQFQDESVVDDSQLPKDRFSAERLKGVDSTLKIQPAELGDSAMYLCASSLGGGALDTEAFFGQGTRLTVV.

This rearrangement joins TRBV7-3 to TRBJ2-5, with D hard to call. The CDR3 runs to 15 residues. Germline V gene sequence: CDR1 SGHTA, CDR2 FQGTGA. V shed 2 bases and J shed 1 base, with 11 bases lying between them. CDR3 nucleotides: TGTGCCAGCAGCTTATCCCGTACTGTCCAAGAGACCCAGTACTTC. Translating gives CASSLSRTVQETQYF.

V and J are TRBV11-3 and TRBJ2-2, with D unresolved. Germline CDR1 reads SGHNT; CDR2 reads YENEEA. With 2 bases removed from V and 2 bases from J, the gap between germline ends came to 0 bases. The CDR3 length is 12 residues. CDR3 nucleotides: TGTGCCAGCAGCTTAAACACCGGGGAGCTGTTTTTT. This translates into CASSLNTGELFF.

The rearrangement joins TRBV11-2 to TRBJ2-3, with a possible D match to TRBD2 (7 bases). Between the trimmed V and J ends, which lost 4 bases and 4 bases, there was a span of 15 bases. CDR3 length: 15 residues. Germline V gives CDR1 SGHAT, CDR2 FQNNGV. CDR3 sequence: CASSSSGGFADTQYF. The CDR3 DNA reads TGTGCCAGCAGCTCCTCGGGGGGCTTCGCAGATACGCAGTATTTT.

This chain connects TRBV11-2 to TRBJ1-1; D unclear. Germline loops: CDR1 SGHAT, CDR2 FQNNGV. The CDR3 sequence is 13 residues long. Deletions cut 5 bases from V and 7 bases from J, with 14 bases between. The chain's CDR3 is CASSQSALGEAFF. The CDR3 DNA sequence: TGTGCCAGCAGCCAATCCGCACTCGGTGAAGCTTTCTTT.

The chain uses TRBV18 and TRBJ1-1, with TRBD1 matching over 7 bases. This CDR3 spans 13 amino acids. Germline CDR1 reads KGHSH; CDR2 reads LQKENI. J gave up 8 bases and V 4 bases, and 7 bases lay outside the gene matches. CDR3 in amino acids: CASSLNTDREAFF. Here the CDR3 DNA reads TGTGCCAGCTCACTAAATACGGACAGGGAAGCTTTCTTT.

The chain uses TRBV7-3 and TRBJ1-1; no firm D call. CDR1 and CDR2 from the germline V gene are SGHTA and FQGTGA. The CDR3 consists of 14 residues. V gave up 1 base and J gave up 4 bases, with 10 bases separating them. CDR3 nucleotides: TGTGCCAGCAGCTTAAGTTTTGCGTCCACTGAAGCTTTCTTT. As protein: CASSLSFASTEAFF.

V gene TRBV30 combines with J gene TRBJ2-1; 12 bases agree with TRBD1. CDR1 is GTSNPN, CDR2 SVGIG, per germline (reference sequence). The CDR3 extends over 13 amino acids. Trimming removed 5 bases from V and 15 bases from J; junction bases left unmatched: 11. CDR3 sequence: CAWGRGQGAETFF. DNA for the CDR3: TGTGCCTGGGGCAGGGGACAGGGGGCGGAGACGTTCTTC.

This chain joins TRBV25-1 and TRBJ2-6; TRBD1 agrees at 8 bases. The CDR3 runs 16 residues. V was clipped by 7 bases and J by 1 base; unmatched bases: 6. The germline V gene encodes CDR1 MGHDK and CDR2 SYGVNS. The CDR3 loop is CASMDRAFSGANVLTF. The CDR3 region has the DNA TGTGCCAGCATGGACAGGGCGTTTTCTGGGGCCAACGTCCTGACTTTC.

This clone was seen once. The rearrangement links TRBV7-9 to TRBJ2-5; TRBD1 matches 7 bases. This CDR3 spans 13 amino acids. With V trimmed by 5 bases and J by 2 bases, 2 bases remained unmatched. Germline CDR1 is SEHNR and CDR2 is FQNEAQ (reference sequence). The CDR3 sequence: CASSMGQQETQYF. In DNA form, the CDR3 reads TGTGCCAGCAGCATGGGACAGCAAGAGACCCAGTACTTC.

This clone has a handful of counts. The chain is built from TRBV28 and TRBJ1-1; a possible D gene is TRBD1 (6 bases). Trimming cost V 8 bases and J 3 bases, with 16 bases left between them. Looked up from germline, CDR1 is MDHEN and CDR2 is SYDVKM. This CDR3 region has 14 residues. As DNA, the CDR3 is TGTGCCAGCCATAGTCCAGGGGATTACACTGAAGCTTTCTTT. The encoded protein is CASHSPGDYTEAFF.

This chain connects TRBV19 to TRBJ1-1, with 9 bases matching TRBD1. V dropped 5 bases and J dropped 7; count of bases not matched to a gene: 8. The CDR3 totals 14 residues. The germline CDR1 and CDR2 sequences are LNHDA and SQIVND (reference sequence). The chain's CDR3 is CASSSSQGAGEAFF. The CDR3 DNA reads TGTGCCAGTAGTTCTTCACAGGGGGCCGGTGAAGCTTTCTTT.

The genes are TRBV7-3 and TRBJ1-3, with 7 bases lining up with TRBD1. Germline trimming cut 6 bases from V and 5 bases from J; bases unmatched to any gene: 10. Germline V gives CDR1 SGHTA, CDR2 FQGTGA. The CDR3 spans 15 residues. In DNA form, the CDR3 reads TGTGCCAGCAGAATTCCCCGGGACAGAAGAAACACCATATATTTT. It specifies CASRIPRDRRNTIYF.

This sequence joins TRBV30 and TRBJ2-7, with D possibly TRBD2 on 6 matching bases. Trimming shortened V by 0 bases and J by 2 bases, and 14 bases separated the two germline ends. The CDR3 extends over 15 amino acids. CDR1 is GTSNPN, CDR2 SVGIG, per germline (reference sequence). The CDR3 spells CAWSVRASGAYEQYF. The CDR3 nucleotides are TGTGCCTGGAGTGTACGGGCCTCGGGGGCCTACGAGCAGTACTTC.

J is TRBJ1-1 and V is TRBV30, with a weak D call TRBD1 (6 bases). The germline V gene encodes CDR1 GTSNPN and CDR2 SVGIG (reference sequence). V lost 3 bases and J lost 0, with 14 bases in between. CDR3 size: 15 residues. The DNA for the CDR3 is TGTGCCTGGAGCCTAGGGGGGGCCATGAACACTGAAGCTTTCTTT. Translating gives CAWSLGGAMNTEAFF.

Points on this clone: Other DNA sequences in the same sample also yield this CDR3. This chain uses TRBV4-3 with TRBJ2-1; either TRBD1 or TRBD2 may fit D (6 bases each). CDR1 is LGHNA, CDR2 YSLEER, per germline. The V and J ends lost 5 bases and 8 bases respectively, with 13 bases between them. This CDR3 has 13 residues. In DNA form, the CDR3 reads TGCGCCAGCAGCGGGGGGCCTGGGGATGAGCAGTTCTTC. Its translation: CASSGGPGDEQFF.

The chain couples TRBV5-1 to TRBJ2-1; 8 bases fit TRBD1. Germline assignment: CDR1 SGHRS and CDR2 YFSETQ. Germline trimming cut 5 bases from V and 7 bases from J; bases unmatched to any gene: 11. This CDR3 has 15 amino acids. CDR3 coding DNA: TGCGCCAGCAGTCTGGACAGGGCCCCTTTGAATGAGCAGTTCTTC. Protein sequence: CASSLDRAPLNEQFF.

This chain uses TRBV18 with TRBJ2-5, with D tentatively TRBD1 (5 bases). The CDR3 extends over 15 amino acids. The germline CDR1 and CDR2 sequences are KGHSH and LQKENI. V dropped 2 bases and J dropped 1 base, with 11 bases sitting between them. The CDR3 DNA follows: TGTGCCAGCTCACCAGGGGCCGCCCTCCAAGAGACCCAGTACTTC. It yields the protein CASSPGAALQETQYF.

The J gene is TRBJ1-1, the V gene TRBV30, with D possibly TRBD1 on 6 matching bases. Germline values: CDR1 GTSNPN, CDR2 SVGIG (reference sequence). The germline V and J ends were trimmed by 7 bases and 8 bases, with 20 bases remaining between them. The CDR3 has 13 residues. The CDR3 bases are TGTGCCTCTACTCCGTGGGGGCGTTTCGAAGCTTTCTTT. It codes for CASTPWGRFEAFF.

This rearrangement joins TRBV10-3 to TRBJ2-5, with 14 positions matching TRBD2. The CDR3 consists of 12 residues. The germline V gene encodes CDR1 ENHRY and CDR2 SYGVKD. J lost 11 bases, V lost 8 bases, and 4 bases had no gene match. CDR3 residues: CAIGLAGGEQYF. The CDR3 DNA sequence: TGTGCCATCGGACTAGCGGGGGGAGAACAGTACTTC.

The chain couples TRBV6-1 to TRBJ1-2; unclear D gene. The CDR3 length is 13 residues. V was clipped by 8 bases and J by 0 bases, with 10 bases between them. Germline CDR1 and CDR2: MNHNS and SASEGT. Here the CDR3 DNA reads TGTGCCAGCTTTGATCCGGCTAACTATGGCTACACCTTC. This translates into CASFDPANYGYTF.

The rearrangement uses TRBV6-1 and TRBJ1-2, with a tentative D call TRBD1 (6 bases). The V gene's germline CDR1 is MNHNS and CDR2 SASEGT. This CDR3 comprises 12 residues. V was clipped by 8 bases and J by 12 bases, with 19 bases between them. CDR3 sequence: CASGQTVASNTF. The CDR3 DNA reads TGTGCCAGCGGACAGACAGTCGCTTCGAACACCTTC.

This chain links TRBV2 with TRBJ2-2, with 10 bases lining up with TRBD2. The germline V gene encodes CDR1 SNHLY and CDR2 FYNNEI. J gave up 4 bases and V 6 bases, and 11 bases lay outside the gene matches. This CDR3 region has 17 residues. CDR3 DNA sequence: TGTGCCAGCAGGGCCGGGACTAGCGAGGTGGCCACCGGGGAGCTGTTTTTT. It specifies CASRAGTSEVATGELFF.